These 2 T cell receptor beta chains came from one sample sequenced in a study of OX40 agonist ivuxolimab in advanced cancers. Libraries were made using the immunoSEQ multiplex PCR assay. The source is immuneACCESS, and TCRdb retained only in-frame sequences with V and J called. Part of the clones is not carried over; for the studies checked, unresolved V genes explain less than half of this, and the remainder is unexplained. The sample table records 76,000 or so clones; almost 85% of these occur just once. The top ten constitute roughly 0.66% of the sample. Sequencing was performed on CD4+ or CD8+ T cells sorted from blood, taken in a trial of the OX40 agonist ivuxolimab. These receptors were taken from an adult with an advanced solid tumor such as melanoma, head and neck, liver or kidney cancer.

V and J are TRBV6-5 and TRBJ2-7, with D possibly matching TRBD1 (7 bases). Germline CDR1 MNHEY, CDR2 SVGAGI. V was trimmed by 5 bases and J by 3 bases, leaving 17 bases between them. The CDR3 has 15 amino acids. The CDR3 sequence: CASSRAGQTNYEQYF. CDR3 DNA sequence: TGTGCCAGCAGTCGGGCGGGACAGACTAACTACGAGCAGTACTTC.

This clone was detected only a few times. The chain combines TRBV9 with TRBJ2-3; D assignment may be TRBD1 or TRBD2 (5 bases each). The V gene lost 3 bases and the J gene lost 1 base, with 18 bases spanning the gap. CDR3 length: 17 amino acids. Germline V lookup: CDR1 SGDLS, CDR2 YYNGEE. CDR3 protein: CASSEAGTTGGTDTQYF. The CDR3, as DNA: TGTGCCAGCAGCGAAGCAGGGACGACCGGTGGCACAGATACGCAGTATTTT.